Each of the 4 T cell receptor beta chains below was sequenced from the same sample in a study of blood T cell repertoires in COVID-19. Assay used: immunoSEQ multiplex PCR; TCRdb lists only in-frame clones, some missing. The sample has under 200,000 clones; approximately 87% are singletons. The sample taken for sequencing was peripheral blood. These receptors were obtained from a woman between 65 and 79 years old with COVID-19, enrolled during active disease.

This clone was picked up one time. This rearrangement joins TRBV7-2 to TRBJ1-3, with TRBD1 as a possible D gene (5 bases). This CDR3 contains 17 residues. Germline V gene data show CDR1 as SGHTA and CDR2 as FQGNSA. Trimming shortened V by 5 bases and J by 0 bases, and 17 bases separated the two germline ends. The CDR3 protein is CASSPQGSYSSGNTIYF. The CDR3 nucleotides are TGTGCCAGCAGCCCCCAGGGCAGTTATAGCTCTGGAAACACCATATATTTT.

The genes are TRBV3-1 (or the pseudogene TRBV3-2) and TRBJ2-3; the match to TRBD2 covers 10 bases. Trimming removed 4 bases from V and 5 bases from J; junction bases left unmatched: 15. The length of the CDR3 is 18 residues. The germline V gene encodes CDR1 LGHDT and CDR2 YNNKEL (reference sequence). Here the CDR3 DNA reads TGTGCCAGCAGCCCCACAGTTCGGCTAGCGGGGGAAATAGATACGCAGTATTTT. Translated, it gives CASSPTVRLAGEIDTQYF.

The genes are TRBV6-4 and TRBJ2-2; tentative D call: TRBD2 (6 bases). The CDR3 runs to 16 residues. Germline V gene data show CDR1 as MRHNA and CDR2 as SNTAGT. V was shortened by 7 bases and J by 4 bases, with 19 bases between the two germline ends. CDR3 region: CASISRGTGVTGELFF. As DNA, the CDR3 is TGTGCCAGCATTTCCCGGGGGACTGGTGTCACCGGGGAGCTGTTTTTT.

This chain uses TRBV10-3 with TRBJ1-1; D perhaps matches TRBD1 (5 bases). V shed 0 bases and J shed 4 bases, with 6 bases lying between them. In germline, CDR1 is ENHRY, CDR2 SYGVKD. The CDR3 extends over 13 amino acids. The CDR3 nucleotides read TGTGCCATCAGTGAGTCGCAGGGCACTGAAGCTTTCTTT. As protein: CAISESQGTEAFF.